The rows below give T cell receptor beta chains drawn from one sample of a study of cytomegalovirus exposure and HLA in healthy donors. Clones were read by immunoSEQ multiplex PCR, and TCRdb kept only the in-frame ones, dropping some. The top ten clones hold 9.5% to 13% of a sample with 100,000 to 150,000 clones, roughly 75% of them seen once. The sequenced material came from PBMCs. The receptors were sampled from a man aged 25 to 40 in good health and CMV-seropositive. Each CDR3 is given with its conserved first and last residue. The D gene is left open where the match is weak. Rows may omit the clone size; those that give it use once, few, many or a size class.

d_call | j_call | v_call | cdr3_length | clone_size | cdr3_aa | cdr3_nt
- | TRBJ2-5 | TRBV29-1 | 14 | once | CSVGLPGYQETQYF | TGCAGCGTTGGTCTCCCCGGTTACCAAGAGACCCAGTACTTC
- | TRBJ2-5 | TRBV6-4 | 15 | - | CASSDLQENQETQYF | TGTGCCAGCAGTGATCTACAGGAAAACCAAGAGACCCAGTACTTC
- | TRBJ2-2 | TRBV6-1 | 15 | - | CASSNRRADTGELFF | TGTGCCAGCAGCAATAGGAGGGCCGACACCGGGGAGCTGTTTTTT
- | TRBJ2-5 | TRBV7-9 | 15 | - | CASSLAPQAQETQYF | TGTGCCAGCAGCTTAGCCCCACAGGCCCAAGAGACCCAGTACTTC
TRBD2 | TRBJ2-7 | TRBV19 | 16 | - | CASSRGTSGRRYEQYF | TGTGCCAGTAGTAGGGGGACTAGCGGGAGACGATACGAGCAGTACTTC
TRBD1 | TRBJ2-5 | TRBV6-5 | 14 | - | CASSYVGQGSTQYF | TGTGCCAGCAGTTACGTGGGACAGGGGTCGACCCAGTACTTC
- | TRBJ2-3 | TRBV7-6 | 13 | - | CASSLGGPDTQYF | TGTGCCAGCAGCTTAGGAGGCCCAGATACGCAGTATTTT
- | TRBJ2-6 | TRBV30 | 16 | - | CAWNRDFNLGANVLTF | TGTGCCTGGAACAGGGATTTTAACTTAGGGGCCAACGTCCTGACTTTC
TRBD1 | TRBJ2-2 | TRBV7-2 | 15 | - | CASSSRGQGAGELFF | TGTGCCAGCAGCTCGAGGGGACAGGGGGCCGGGGAGCTGTTTTTT
- | TRBJ2-1 | TRBV27 | 15 | - | CASSAGAGRGNEQFF | TGTGCCAGCAGCGCGGGGGCGGGCAGGGGAAATGAGCAGTTCTTC
TRBD2 | TRBJ2-3 | TRBV7-3 | 16 | - | CASSLSPGGIADTQYF | TGTGCCAGCAGCTTAAGCCCGGGAGGGATCGCAGATACGCAGTATTTT
- | TRBJ1-2 | TRBV7-2 | 15 | - | CASSLGTTPNYGYTF | TGTGCCAGCAGCTTAGGGACAACCCCTAACTATGGCTACACCTTC
- | TRBJ2-2 | TRBV9 | 16 | - | CASSVSVSMRTGELFF | TGTGCCAGCAGCGTATCGGTTAGCATGAGAACCGGGGAGCTGTTTTTT
- | TRBJ1-3 | TRBV28 | 13 | - | CASSPQAGNTIYF | TGTGCCAGCAGTCCTCAAGCAGGAAACACCATATATTTT
TRBD2 | TRBJ2-3 | TRBV27 | 15 | - | CASSRLAGVGDTQYF | TGTGCCAGCAGTCGACTAGCGGGAGTGGGTGATACGCAGTATTTT
TRBD1 | TRBJ2-1 | TRBV5-1 | 15 | - | CASFPTGRLGNEQFF | TGCGCCAGTTTTCCGACAGGGCGATTAGGAAATGAGCAGTTCTTC
TRBD1 | TRBJ2-6 | TRBV7-8 | 16 | - | CASSLTGGYGANVLTF | TGTGCCAGCAGCTTAACAGGGGGCTATGGGGCCAACGTCCTGACTTTC
TRBD1 | TRBJ1-5 | TRBV30 | 14 | - | CAWSVEGALQPQHF | TGTGCCTGGAGTGTAGAGGGGGCCCTTCAGCCCCAGCATTTT
TRBD1 | TRBJ2-3 | TRBV5-4 | 17 | - | CASSPGPGQGAGDTQYF | TGTGCCAGCAGCCCCGGACCGGGACAGGGGGCGGGGGATACGCAGTATTTT
TRBD2 | TRBJ2-7 | TRBV4-3 | 17 | - | CASSQVMGLAEPYEQYF | TGCGCCAGCAGCCAAGTTATGGGACTAGCGGAACCCTACGAGCAGTACTTC
TRBD2 | TRBJ2-3 | TRBV5-1 | 16 | few | CASSLEAGVPPDTQYF | TGCGCCAGCAGCTTGGAGGCGGGAGTGCCCCCAGATACGCAGTATTTT
- | TRBJ1-5 | TRBV20-1 | 11 | once | CSASLPPAQHF | TGCAGTGCTAGTCTTCCTCCGGCCCAGCATTTT
- | TRBJ1-3 | TRBV5-6 | 14 | - | CASSIPGSGNTIYF | TGTGCCAGCAGCATTCCAGGGTCTGGAAACACCATATATTTT
TRBD2 | TRBJ2-1 | TRBV10-2 | 16 | - | CASSNQREGPVDEQFF | TGCGCCAGCAGTAACCAGCGGGAGGGCCCCGTGGATGAGCAGTTCTTC
TRBD2 | TRBJ2-5 | TRBV29-1 | 14 | - | CSATRLAGRETQYF | TGCAGCGCCACCCGACTAGCGGGACGAGAGACCCAGTACTTC
- | TRBJ1-5 | TRBV19 | 11 | - | CAGGSNQPQHF | TGTGCCGGGGGGAGCAATCAGCCCCAGCATTTT
- | TRBJ1-1 | TRBV7-6 | 13 | - | CASSLSANTEAFF | TGTGCCAGCAGCCTTAGCGCAAACACTGAAGCTTTCTTT